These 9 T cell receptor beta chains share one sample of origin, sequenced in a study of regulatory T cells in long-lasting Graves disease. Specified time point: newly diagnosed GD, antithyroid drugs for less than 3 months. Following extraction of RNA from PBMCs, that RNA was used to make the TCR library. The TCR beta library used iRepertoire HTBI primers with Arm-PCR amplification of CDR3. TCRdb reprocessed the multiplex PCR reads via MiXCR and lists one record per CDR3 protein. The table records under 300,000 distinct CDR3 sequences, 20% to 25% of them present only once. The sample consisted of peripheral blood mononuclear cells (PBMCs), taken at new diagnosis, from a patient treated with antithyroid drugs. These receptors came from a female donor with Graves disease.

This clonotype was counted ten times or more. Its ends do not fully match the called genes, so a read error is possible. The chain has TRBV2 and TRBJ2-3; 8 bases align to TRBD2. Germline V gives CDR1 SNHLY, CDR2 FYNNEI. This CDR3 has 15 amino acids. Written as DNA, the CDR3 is TGTGCCGGCAGTGAAGGCGGGGGGCACACAGATACGCAGTATTTT. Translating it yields CAGSEGGGHTDTQYF. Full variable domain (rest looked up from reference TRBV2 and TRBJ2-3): EPEVTQTPSHQVTQMGQEVILRCVPISNHLYFYWYRQILGQKVEFLVSFYNNEISEKSEIFDDQFSVERPDGSNFTLKIRSTKLEDSAMYFCAGSEGGGHTDTQYFGPGTRLTVL.

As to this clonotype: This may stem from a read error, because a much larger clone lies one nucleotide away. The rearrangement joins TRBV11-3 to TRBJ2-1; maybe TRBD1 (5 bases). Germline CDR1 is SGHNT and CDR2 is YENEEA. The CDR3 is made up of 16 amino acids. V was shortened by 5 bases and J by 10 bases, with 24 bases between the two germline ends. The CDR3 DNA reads TGTGCCAGCAGCCCTTCGACAGCCACTTCTTCCTACGAGCAGTTCTTC. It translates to CASSPSTATSSYEQFF.

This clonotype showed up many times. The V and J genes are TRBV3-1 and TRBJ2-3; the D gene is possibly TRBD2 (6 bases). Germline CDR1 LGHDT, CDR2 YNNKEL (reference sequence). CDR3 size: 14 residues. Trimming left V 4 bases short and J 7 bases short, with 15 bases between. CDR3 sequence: CASSRDLGKNTQYF. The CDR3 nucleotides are TGTGCCAGCAGCCGGGACTTGGGGAAGAATACGCAGTATTTT.

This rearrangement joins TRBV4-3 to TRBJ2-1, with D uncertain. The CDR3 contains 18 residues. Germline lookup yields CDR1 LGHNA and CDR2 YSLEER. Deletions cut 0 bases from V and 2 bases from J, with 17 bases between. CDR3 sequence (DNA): TGCGCCAGCAGCCAAGATAACCCGCGAGGCAGCGCCTACAATGAGCAGTTCTTC. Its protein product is CASSQDNPRGSAYNEQFF.

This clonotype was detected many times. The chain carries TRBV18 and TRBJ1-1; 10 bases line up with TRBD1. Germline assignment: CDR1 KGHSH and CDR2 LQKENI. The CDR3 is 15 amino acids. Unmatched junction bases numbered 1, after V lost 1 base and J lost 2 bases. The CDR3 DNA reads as TGTGCCAGCTCACCACGACAGGGGGCCAACACTGAAGCTTTCTTT. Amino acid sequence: CASSPRQGANTEAFF.

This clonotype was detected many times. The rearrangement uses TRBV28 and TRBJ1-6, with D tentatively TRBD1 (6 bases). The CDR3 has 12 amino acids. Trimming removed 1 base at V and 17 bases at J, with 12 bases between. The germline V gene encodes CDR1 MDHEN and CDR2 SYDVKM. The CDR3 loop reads CASSLSAGAFHF. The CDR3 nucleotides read TGTGCCAGCAGTTTATCGGCAGGGGCCTTCCACTTT.

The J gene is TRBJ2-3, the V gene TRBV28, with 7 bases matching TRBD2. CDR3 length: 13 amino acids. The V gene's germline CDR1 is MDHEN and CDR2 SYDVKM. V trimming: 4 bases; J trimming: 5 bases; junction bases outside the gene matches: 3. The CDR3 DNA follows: TGTGCCAGCAGTTGGGGGGGGGTAGATACGCAGTATTTT. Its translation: CASSWGGVDTQYF.

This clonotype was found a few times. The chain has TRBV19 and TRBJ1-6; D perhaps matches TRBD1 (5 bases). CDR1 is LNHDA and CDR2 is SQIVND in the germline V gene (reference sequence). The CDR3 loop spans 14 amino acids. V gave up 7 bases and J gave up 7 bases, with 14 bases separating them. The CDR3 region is CASTRDPLNSPLHF. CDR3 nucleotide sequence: TGTGCCAGTACCCGGGACCCTTTGAATTCACCCCTCCACTTT. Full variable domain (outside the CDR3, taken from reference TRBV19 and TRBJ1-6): DGGITQSPKYLFRKEGQNVTLSCEQNLNHDAMYWYRQDPGQGLRLIYYSQIVNDFQKGDIAEGYSVSREKKESFPLTVTSAQKNPTAFYLCASTRDPLNSPLHFGNGTRLTVT.

The CDR3 region is CASSGGLAGSGTDTQYF. The CDR3 coding sequence is TGTGCCAGCAGTGGGGGGCTAGCGGGGAGCGGCACAGATACGCAGTATTTT. The chain uses TRBV6-1 and TRBJ2-3, with 9 bases matching TRBD2. The CDR3 covers 17 residues. With 4 bases clipped from V and 1 base from J, the junction kept 9 bases outside the gene matches. Per the germline V gene, CDR1 is MNHNS and CDR2 is SASEGT.